Listed here are 26 T cell receptor beta chains from one sample, sequenced in a study of blood T cell repertoires in COVID-19. Sequenced by immunoSEQ multiplex PCR; TCRdb stores in-frame clones only, minus some. The sample lists 120,000 to 150,000 clones; roughly 84% were seen once. Sequencing was performed on peripheral blood. The source is a human donor in a cohort sampled during active COVID-19.

This clone was seen repeatedly, ten times or more. The rearrangement links TRBV19 to TRBJ2-2; possibly TRBD1 for D (5 bases). The germline gives CDR1 LNHDA, CDR2 SQIVND (reference sequence). Trimming shortened V by 5 bases and J by 8 bases, and 18 bases separated the two germline ends. The CDR3 extends over 15 amino acids. The CDR3 protein is CASSSWGGRQGELFF. CDR3 coding DNA: TGTGCCAGTAGTTCATGGGGCGGACGGCAAGGGGAGCTGTTTTTT. The complete variable domain, with remaining parts taken from reference TRBV19 and TRBJ2-2, reads DGGITQSPKYLFRKEGQNVTLSCEQNLNHDAMYWYRQDPGQGLRLIYYSQIVNDFQKGDIAEGYSVSREKKESFPLTVTSAQKNPTAFYLCASSSWGGRQGELFFGEGSRLTVL.

The V gene is TRBV19, the J gene TRBJ2-1; 11 nucleotides align to TRBD2. Germline CDR1 is LNHDA and CDR2 is SQIVND (reference sequence). Losses at the gene ends were 3 bases for V and 7 bases for J; bases not matched to a gene: 5. The CDR3 is 15 residues long. Here the CDR3 DNA reads TGTGCCAGTAGTATTGCCCTAGCGGGGGGTAATGAGCAGTTCTTC. It codes for CASSIALAGGNEQFF.

This rearrangement joins TRBV18 to TRBJ2-1; TRBD2 matches 8 bases. Unmatched junction bases numbered 13, after V lost 6 bases and J lost 6 bases. This CDR3 has 16 amino acids. Germline CDR1 and CDR2: KGHSH and LQKENI. The CDR3 protein is CASSSGTRGLGNEQFF. The CDR3 DNA reads as TGTGCCAGCTCGTCCGGGACTAGAGGCCTCGGCAATGAGCAGTTCTTC.

The rearrangement joins TRBV4-3 to TRBJ1-2, with TRBD1 matching 7 bases. CDR1 and CDR2 from the germline V gene are LGHNA and YSLEER. The CDR3 loop spans 16 amino acids. J gave up 0 bases and V 0 bases, and 4 bases lay outside the gene matches. CDR3 region: CASSQDPTGPNYGYTF. DNA for the CDR3: TGCGCCAGCAGCCAAGATCCGACAGGGCCTAACTATGGCTACACCTTC.

This rearrangement joins TRBV7-9 to TRBJ2-2, with D hard to call. The CDR3 is 15 amino acids. Trimming took 3 bases from V and 0 from J, leaving 8 bases between them. The V gene's germline CDR1 is SEHNR and CDR2 FQNEAQ (reference sequence). The CDR3 bases are TGTGCCAGCAGCTTCGGCAGCGCGAACACCGGGGAGCTGTTTTTT. Amino acid sequence: CASSFGSANTGELFF.

The J gene is TRBJ2-5, the V gene TRBV7-8; D remains ambiguous. This CDR3 is built from 13 residues. The V end lost 5 bases, the J end lost 4 bases, and 11 bases lay between the germline ends. The germline gives CDR1 SGHVS, CDR2 FQNEAQ. The CDR3 DNA is TGTGCCAGCAGCCGACGTTACACAGAGACCCAGTACTTC. The encoded protein is CASSRRYTETQYF.

The chain carries TRBV28 and TRBJ2-7; D is unclear. CDR1 and CDR2 from the germline V gene are MDHEN and SYDVKM. The CDR3 spans 11 residues. Trimming cost V 7 bases and J 0 bases, with 4 bases left between them. The CDR3 sequence is CASTRSYEQYF. The DNA for the CDR3 is TGTGCCAGCACCCGCTCCTACGAGCAGTACTTC. The full variable domain, its missing parts supplied by reference TRBV28 and TRBJ2-7, is DVKVTQSSRYLVKRTGEKVFLECVQDMDHENMFWYRQDPGLGLRLIYFSYDVKMKEKGDIPEGYSVSREKKERFSLILESASTNQTSMYLCASTRSYEQYFGPGTRLTVT.

The chain recombines TRBV11-2 with TRBJ2-1; 11 nucleotides align to TRBD2. Germline V gives CDR1 SGHAT, CDR2 FQNNGV. The CDR3 totals 16 residues. Trimming at V came to 5 bases and at J to 8 bases, leaving 11 bases not matched to a gene. DNA for the CDR3: TGTGCCAGCAGCCCCCGCCCTAGCGGGGGGAGGTATGAGCAGTTCTTC. Encoded protein: CASSPRPSGGRYEQFF.

The chain is built from TRBV4-1 and TRBJ2-1, with 7 bases identical to TRBD1. The CDR3 totals 15 residues. Germline CDR1 is MGHRA and CDR2 is YSYEKL. V gave up 0 bases and J gave up 9 bases; unmatched junction bases: 8. CDR3 in DNA: TGCGCCAGCAGCCAAGATCCAGACAGGGTGGGTGAGCAGTTCTTC. This translates into CASSQDPDRVGEQFF.

The chain recombines TRBV3-1 (or the pseudogene TRBV3-2) with TRBJ2-6, with D unresolved. Looked up from germline, CDR1 is LGHDT and CDR2 is YNNKEL (reference sequence). The CDR3 is 15 amino acids. Deletions cut 1 base from V and 2 bases from J, with 6 bases between. In DNA form, the CDR3 reads TGTGCCAGCAGCCAAGTAACAGCTGGGGCCAACGTCCTGACTTTC. Amino acids: CASSQVTAGANVLTF.

The V call is TRBV11-3, the J call TRBJ2-7; D is undetermined. Trimming pared 0 bases from V and 1 base from J, leaving 4 bases between. Germline V gives CDR1 SGHNT, CDR2 YENEEA. The CDR3 consists of 13 residues. The DNA for the CDR3 is TGTGCCAGCAGCTTAGACAGGTCCTACGAGCAGTACTTC. This translates into CASSLDRSYEQYF.

The rearrangement uses TRBV2 and TRBJ1-1; no firm D call. Per the germline V gene, CDR1 is SNHLY and CDR2 is FYNNEI. The length of the CDR3 is 13 residues. Trimming removed 2 bases from V and 7 bases from J, with 11 bases in between. In DNA form, the CDR3 reads TGTGCCAGCAGTGAATTGAATAGATTTGAAGCTTTCTTT. Amino acid sequence: CASSELNRFEAFF.

The chain carries TRBV20-1 and TRBJ2-1; 9 positions agree with TRBD2. The V and J ends lost 3 bases and 4 bases, in that order; junction bases with no gene match: 4. The germline V gene encodes CDR1 DFQATT and CDR2 SNEGSKA (reference sequence). CDR3 length: 14 residues. CDR3 nucleotide sequence: TGCAGTGCTAGTGCGAGCGGGGGGTACAATGAGCAGTTCTTC. Translation gives CSASASGGYNEQFF.

The V gene is TRBV7-2, the J gene TRBJ2-4; 7 nucleotides agree with TRBD2. The CDR3 has 14 amino acids. Germline V gene data show CDR1 as SGHTA and CDR2 as FQGNSA. The trim removed 5 bases at V and 8 bases at J, leaving 9 bases unmatched. The CDR3 reads CASSPSGAGYIQYF. CDR3 bases: TGTGCCAGCAGCCCAAGCGGGGCGGGTTACATTCAGTACTTC.

The chain couples TRBV4-1 to TRBJ1-6; 9 nucleotides match TRBD1. The germline V gene encodes CDR1 MGHRA and CDR2 YSYEKL. Losses at the gene ends were 4 bases for V and 8 bases for J; bases not matched to a gene: 9. The CDR3 contains 16 residues. CDR3 loop: CASSPRDRERDSPLHF. As DNA, the CDR3 is TGCGCCAGCAGCCCTCGGGACAGGGAAAGGGATTCACCCCTCCACTTT.

The genes are TRBV10-3 and TRBJ2-3, with D possibly TRBD2 on 5 matching bases. V lost 9 bases, J lost 4 bases, and 17 bases lay in between. Germline V gene data show CDR1 as ENHRY and CDR2 as SYGVKD. The CDR3 extends over 14 amino acids. The CDR3 sequence is CAIMDPPRADTQYF. The CDR3 coding sequence is TGTGCCATTATGGATCCGCCGAGGGCAGATACGCAGTATTTT.

The CDR3 protein is CASSIGDRGNTEAFF. In DNA, the CDR3 is TGTGCCAGTAGTATAGGGGACAGGGGGAACACTGAAGCTTTCTTT. The J gene is TRBJ1-1, the V gene TRBV19; 10 bases are a match to TRBD1. This CDR3 has 15 amino acids. After removal of 1 base from V and 1 base from J, the junction contained 0 bases not matched to a gene. Germline values: CDR1 LNHDA, CDR2 SQIVND (reference sequence).

The rearrangement joins TRBV11-2 to TRBJ1-3, with no clear D. Germline CDR1 is SGHAT and CDR2 is FQNNGV. Trimming took off 5 bases at V and 0 bases at J, with 5 bases between the two ends. This CDR3 is 13 amino acids long. This CDR3 reads CASSPSSGNTIYF. In nucleotides, the CDR3 is TGTGCCAGCAGCCCTTCCTCTGGAAACACCATATATTTT.

The V and J genes are TRBV6-2 or TRBV6-3 and TRBJ2-2, with 8 bases identical to TRBD2. Germline V gene sequence: CDR1 MNHEY, CDR2 SVGEGT. Losses at the gene ends were 4 bases for V and 1 base for J; bases not matched to a gene: 8. The CDR3 spans 17 residues. CDR3 protein: CASSFAASGLNTGELFF. The DNA for the CDR3 is TGTGCCAGCAGTTTCGCGGCTAGCGGGTTGAACACCGGGGAGCTGTTTTTT.

The chain joins TRBV7-2 to TRBJ1-2; 7 bases are a match to TRBD1. V lost 11 bases to trimming and J lost 6 bases; unmatched junction nucleotides: 12. This CDR3 spans 13 amino acids. Looked up from germline, CDR1 is SGHTA and CDR2 is FQGNSA. The chain's CDR3 is CASQGGRSDGYTF. CDR3 in DNA: TGTGCCTCTCAAGGGGGCAGGTCCGATGGCTACACCTTC.

CDR3 nucleotides: TGTGCCAGCAGCGGGGGGGGCGCGAAGACCCAGTACTTC. Residues: CASSGGGAKTQYF. V and J are TRBV7-2 and TRBJ2-5, with D perhaps matching TRBD2 (7 bases). Trimming left V 5 bases short and J 6 bases short, with 13 bases between. Germline V gene data show CDR1 as SGHTA and CDR2 as FQGNSA. The CDR3 has 13 amino acids.

This clone has a single count. The gene calls are TRBV27 and TRBJ2-7; 10 positions match TRBD1. CDR3 length: 13 residues. V shed 9 bases and J 2 bases; nucleotides not matched to a gene: 4. The germline V gene encodes CDR1 MNHEY and CDR2 SMNVEV (reference sequence). The CDR3 spells CASMTGGTYEQYF. In DNA, the CDR3 is TGTGCCAGTATGACAGGGGGCACCTACGAGCAGTACTTC.

This clone was counted between two and nine times. V gene TRBV30 combines with J gene TRBJ1-6, with a tentative D call TRBD1 (5 bases). The V and J ends lost 2 bases and 7 bases respectively, with 12 bases between them. This CDR3 has 14 amino acids. Looked up from germline, CDR1 is GTSNPN and CDR2 is SVGIG (reference sequence). CDR3 nucleotide sequence: TGTGCCTGGAGTCCTCGCCACAGGAATTCACCCCTCCACTTT. This translates into CAWSPRHRNSPLHF.

V and J are TRBV9 and TRBJ2-7; D is unclear. This CDR3 is built from 15 residues. Germline CDR1 is SGDLS and CDR2 is YYNGEE. V gave up 0 bases and J gave up 3 bases, with 13 bases separating them. The CDR3 region is CASSVGVLPGYEQYF. In nucleotides, the CDR3 is TGTGCCAGCAGCGTAGGGGTTCTACCGGGCTACGAGCAGTACTTC.

The J gene is TRBJ2-5, the V gene TRBV7-9; no firm D call. The V gene's germline CDR1 is SEHNR and CDR2 FQNEAQ (reference sequence). This CDR3 spans 11 amino acids. V shed 5 bases and J shed 5 bases, with 6 bases lying between them. The CDR3 DNA reads as TGTGCCAGCAGCGTGTCGGAGACCCAGTACTTC. This encodes CASSVSETQYF.

V usage is TRBV7-9 and J usage is TRBJ2-7; TRBD1 aligns across 8 bases. This CDR3 has 12 amino acids. Trimming removed 4 bases from V and 5 bases from J; junction bases left unmatched: 1. Germline-derived CDR1 and CDR2 are SEHNR and FQNEAQ (reference sequence). In DNA form, the CDR3 reads TGTGCCAGCAGCTGGGACAGGAACGAGCAGTACTTC. Translating it yields CASSWDRNEQYF.